This T cell receptor beta chain was identified in a study of technical replicates of blood from a few donors (dated by TCRdb to about 2017). Note on this clone: Its antigen remains unidentified. The record has no base qualities; no much larger clone is one base away.

The library was built by means of the immunoSEQ multiplex PCR assay. As stored in TCRdb, this immuneACCESS dataset retains in-frame rearrangements with V and J assigned. A fraction of the clones does not appear; measured against another copy, unresolved V genes explain less than half of the discrepancy, and the remainder lacks a known reason. A total of tens of thousands of clones appear in this sample, approximately 95% of them only once. 0.36% of the sample is in the top ten clones. Sequenced material: T cells isolated from PBMCs. This TCR derives from a human donor in good health.

The DNA reads TGTGCCAGCACCCTACGGATTTCCGGGGGACAAGAGACCCAGTACTTC. Its protein is CASTLRISGGQETQYF. In this chain, TRBV28 is recombined with TRBJ2-5; the D region possibly corresponds to TRBD2 (6 bases align). Via the germline V gene, CDR1 is MDHEN and CDR2 SYDVKM. The trim is 7 bases for V and 2 bases for J, with a gap of 20 bases between the germline ends. There are 16 amino acids in the CDR3, from cysteine to phenylalanine inclusive. Just CDR3 DNA is preserved here, 48 bases in frame from base 1.